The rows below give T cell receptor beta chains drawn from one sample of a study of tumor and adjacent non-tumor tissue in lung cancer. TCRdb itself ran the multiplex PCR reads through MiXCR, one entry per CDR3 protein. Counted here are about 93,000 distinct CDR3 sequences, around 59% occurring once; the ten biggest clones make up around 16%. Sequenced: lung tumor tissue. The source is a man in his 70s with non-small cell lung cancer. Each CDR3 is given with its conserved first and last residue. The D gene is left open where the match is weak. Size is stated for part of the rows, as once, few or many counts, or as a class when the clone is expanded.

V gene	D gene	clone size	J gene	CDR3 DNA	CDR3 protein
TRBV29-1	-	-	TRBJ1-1	TGTAGCGTTGATGGGGCAGTGATCACTGAAGCTTTCTTT	CSVDGAVITEAFF
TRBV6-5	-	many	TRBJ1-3	TGTGCCAGCAGTTTTCGGAACAGCTTCTCTGGAAACACCATATATTTT	CASSFRNSFSGNTIYF
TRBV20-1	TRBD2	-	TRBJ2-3	TGCAGTGCTAGCTTGGGACTAACGGGGGGAATGGATACGCAGTATTTT	CSASLGLTGGMDTQYF
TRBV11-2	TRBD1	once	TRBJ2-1	TGCGCCAGCAGCTCCTATGACAGGGGGACGAACGATGAGCAGTTCTTC	CASSSYDRGTNDEQFF
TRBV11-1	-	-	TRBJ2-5	TGTGTCAGCAGCCTGGTCGGGACACCCGAGGAGACCCAGTACTTC	CVSSLVGTPEETQYF
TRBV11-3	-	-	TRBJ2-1	TGTGCCAGCAGCTCGACTGGGGATGAACAGTTCTTC	CASSSTGDEQFF
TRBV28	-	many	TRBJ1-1	TGTGCCAGCAGCCAGATGACAGGCCAAGCTTTCTTT	CASSQMTGQAFF
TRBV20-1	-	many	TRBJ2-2	TGCAGTGCTGGCCGAGGGAGCCCCGGGGAGCTGTTTTTT	CSAGRGSPGELFF
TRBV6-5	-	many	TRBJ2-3	TGTGCCAGCAGTTGGGCCAACACAGATACGCAGTATTTT	CASSWANTDTQYF
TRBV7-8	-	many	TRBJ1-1	TGTGCCAGCAGCAGAGGTGGTTACTTCACTGAAGCTTTCTTT	CASSRGGYFTEAFF
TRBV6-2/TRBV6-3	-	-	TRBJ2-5	TGTGCCAGCAGTACGGACGGTAAGACCCAGTACTTC	CASSTDGKTQYF
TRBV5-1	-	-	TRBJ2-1	TGCGCCAGCAGCTTGGGCAGGAGCTCCTACAATGAGCAGTTCTTC	CASSLGRSSYNEQFF
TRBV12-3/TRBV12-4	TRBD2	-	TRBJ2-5	TGTGCCAGCAGCCAGAAGGCGGGGGAAGAGACCCGGTACTTC	CASSQKAGEETRYF
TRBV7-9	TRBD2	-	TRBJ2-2	TGTGCCAGCAGAGAAGGACTAGTGGAGAAGAATACCGGGGAGCTGTTTTTT	CASREGLVEKNTGELFF
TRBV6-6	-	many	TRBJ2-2	TGTGCCAGCAGTTACCCGACGACAGGATTCGCGAACACCGGGGAGCTGTTTTTT	CASSYPTTGFANTGELFF
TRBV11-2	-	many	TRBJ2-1	TGTGCCAGCAGCTTAGATCTACTAGTCGATGAGCAGTTCTTC	CASSLDLLVDEQFF
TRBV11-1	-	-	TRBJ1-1	TGTGTCAGCAGCTTAGAGGGCTGCACTGAAGCTTTCTTT	CVSSLEGCTEAFF
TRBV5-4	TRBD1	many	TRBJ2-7	TGTGCCAGCAGCACACAGGGGGTCTACGAGCAGTACTTC	CASSTQGVYEQYF
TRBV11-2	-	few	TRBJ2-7	TGTGTCAGCAGCTTAGACTATAGGGGCGGCGAGCAGTACTTC	CVSSLDYRGGEQYF
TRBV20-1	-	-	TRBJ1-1	TGCAGTGCTAGTGATATCAGGGGTGACACTGAAGCTTTCTTT	CSASDIRGDTEAFF
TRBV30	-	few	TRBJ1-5	TGTGCCTGGATGTACGGCGTGAGGGAGCAAGGCAATCAGCCCCAGCATTTT	CAWMYGVREQGNQPQHF
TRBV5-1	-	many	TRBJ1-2	TGCGCCAGCAGTTTGGACCGCTATGGCTGCACCTTC	CASSLDRYGCTF
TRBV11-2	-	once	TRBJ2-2	TGTACCAGCAGTTATCAATGGAACACCGGGGAGATGTTTTTT	CTSSYQWNTGEMFF
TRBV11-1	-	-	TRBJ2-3	TGTGCCAGCAACTTAGACAGTCCCACAGATACGCAGTATTTT	CASNLDSPTDTQYF
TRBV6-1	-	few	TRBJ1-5	TGTGGCAGCGCCGAGGGGAGTAGTCAGCCCCAGCATTTT	CGSAEGSSQPQHF
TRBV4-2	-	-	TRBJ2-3	TGTGCCGGCAGTCAAGATTGGGTCTACACAGATACGCAGTATTTT	CAGSQDWVYTDTQYF
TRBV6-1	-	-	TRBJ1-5	TGTGCCAGCAGTCAGGTAGGGCAGCGCAATCATCCCCAGCATTTT	CASSQVGQRNHPQHF
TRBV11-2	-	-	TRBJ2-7	TGTGCCAGTAGCACCACAGGGTATGAGCAGTACTTC	CASSTTGYEQYF
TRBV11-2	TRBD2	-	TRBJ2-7	TGTGCCAGCAGCTTAGACTTGGCGGGGGGCACCGGTCGGTCGTTC	CASSLDLAGGTGRSF
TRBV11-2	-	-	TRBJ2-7	TGTGTCAGCAGCCCTTGGGGGGTAGGGGTCCCATACGAGCAGTACTTC	CVSSPWGVGVPYEQYF
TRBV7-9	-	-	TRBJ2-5	TGTGCCAGCAGCTTGCAGGGAAGATTAACTCAAGAGACCCAATACTTC	CASSLQGRLTQETQYF
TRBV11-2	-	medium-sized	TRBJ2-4	TGTGCCAGCAGCCCCGAAGGGGCGGCCAAAAACATTCAGTACTTC	CASSPEGAAKNIQYF
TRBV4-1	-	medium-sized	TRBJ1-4	TGCGCCAGCAGCCAAGTGAAGTCTGGGTCAACTAATGAAAAACTGTTTTTT	CASSQVKSGSTNEKLFF
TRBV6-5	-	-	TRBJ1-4	TGTGCTAGCAATCACAGTGGTGAAAAACTGTTTTTT	CASNHSGEKLFF
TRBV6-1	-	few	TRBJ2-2	TGTGCCATCGGAGAGGGTATCACCAGGGAGCTGTTTTTT	CAIGEGITRELFF
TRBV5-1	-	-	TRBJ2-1	TGCGCCAGCAGTTTACAGTCCTCCCTCCACAATGAGCAGTTCTTC	CASSLQSSLHNEQFF
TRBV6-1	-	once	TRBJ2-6	TGTGCCAGCAGTGCACAGGGGACGGGGGCCAACGTCCTGGCTTTC	CASSAQGTGANVLAF
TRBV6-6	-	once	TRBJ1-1	TGTGCCAGCAGTAAACGGGGGTTTAACACTGAAGTTTTCTTT	CASSKRGFNTEVFF
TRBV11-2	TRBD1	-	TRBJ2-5	TGTGCCAGCAGCTCGCGCGGACAGGAAATGTGGCAAGAGACCCAGTACTTC	CASSSRGQEMWQETQYF
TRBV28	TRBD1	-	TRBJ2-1	TGTGTCAGCGGTACCCGACAGGGGGGGTACAATGAGCAGTTCTTC	CVSGTRQGGYNEQFF
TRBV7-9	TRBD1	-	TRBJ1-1	TGTGCCAGCAGAGGACAGGGTTGGGACACTGAAGCTTTCTTT	CASRGQGWDTEAFF
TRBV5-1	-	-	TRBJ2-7	TGCCCCAGCAGCTTGGGGGACCTCCCGAGGGGCGAGCAGTACTTC	CPSSLGDLPRGEQYF
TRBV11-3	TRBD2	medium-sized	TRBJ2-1	TGTGCCAGCAGCTTAGCCTCTAGCGGGAGTTCCCATGAGCAGTTCTTC	CASSLASSGSSHEQFF
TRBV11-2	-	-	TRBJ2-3	TGTGCCAGCAGCCCCACAGGAGTCAGTACAGATACGCAGTTTTTT	CASSPTGVSTDTQFF
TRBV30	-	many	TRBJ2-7	TGTGCCTGGAGTGTACAGGAGATATACGAGCAGTACTTC	CAWSVQEIYEQYF
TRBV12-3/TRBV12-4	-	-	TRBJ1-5	TGTGCTAGCAGTTCGAGTCCCTCGGAGCAGCACCAGCATTTT	CASSSSPSEQHQHF
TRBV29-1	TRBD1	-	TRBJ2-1	TGCAGCGTGGGACAGGTCTACAATGAGCTGTTCTTC	CSVGQVYNELFF
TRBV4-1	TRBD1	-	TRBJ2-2	TGCGCAAGCAGCCAACGCCGGGACAGTCTCACCGGGGAGCTGTTGTTT	CASSQRRDSLTGELLF
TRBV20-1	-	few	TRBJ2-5	TGCAGTGCTAGAGAAGTAGGTCTTGGTGAGACCCAGTACTTC	CSAREVGLGETQYF
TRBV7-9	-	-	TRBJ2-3	TGTGCCAGCAACTACAGCCGTACCCACACAGATACGCAGTATTTT	CASNYSRTHTDTQYF